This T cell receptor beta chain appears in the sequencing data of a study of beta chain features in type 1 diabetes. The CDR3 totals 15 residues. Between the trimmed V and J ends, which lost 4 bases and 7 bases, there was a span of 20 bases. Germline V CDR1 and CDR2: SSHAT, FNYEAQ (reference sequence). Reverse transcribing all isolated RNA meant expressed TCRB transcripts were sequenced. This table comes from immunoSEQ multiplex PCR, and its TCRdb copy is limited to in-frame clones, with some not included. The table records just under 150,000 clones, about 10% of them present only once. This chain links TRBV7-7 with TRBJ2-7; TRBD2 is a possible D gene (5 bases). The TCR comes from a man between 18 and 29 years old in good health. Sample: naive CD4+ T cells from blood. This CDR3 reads CASSSPGMTPVEQYF. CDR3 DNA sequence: TGTGCCAGCAGCTCTCCCGGGATGACACCGGTGGAGCAGTACTTC.